This T cell receptor beta chain was recovered during a study of blood T cell repertoires in COVID-19. This table comes from immunoSEQ multiplex PCR, and its TCRdb copy is limited to in-frame clones, with some not included. The repertoire holds 200,000 or so clones, 60% to 80% seen once, with roughly a sixth in the top ten. Sequencing was carried out using peripheral blood. The sequence came from a man aged 55 to 70 with active or convalescent COVID-19.

This CDR3 is CASSLAATGTGELFF. CDR3 DNA sequence: TGTGCCAGCAGCTTAGCGGCGACAGGGACCGGGGAGCTGTTTTTT. The gene calls are TRBV7-6 and TRBJ2-2; 7 positions match TRBD1. The CDR3 runs 15 residues. Trimming took 0 bases from V and 5 from J; bases not matched to a gene: 3. Germline V gene sequence: CDR1 SGHVS, CDR2 FNYEAQ.